The rows below give T cell receptor beta chains drawn from one sample of a study of T cell clusters in autoimmune cytopenias. TCRdb processed the multiplex PCR reads again and assigns one entry to each CDR3 protein, with no DNA. The clone table shows thousands of distinct CDR3 sequences, with the ten largest holding over 25%. Sequences were obtained from peripheral blood. These receptors were taken from a human donor with an autoimmune cytopenia or autoimmune hepatitis (not recorded which). Each CDR3 is given with its conserved first and last residue. Some rows have no size entry. The others give once, few or many, or a class for an expanded clone.

abundance	j_gene	v_gene	CDR3aa
medium-sized	TRBJ2-2	TRBV7-9	CASSHQGFGELFF
medium-sized	TRBJ1-6	TRBV6-5	CASSLTGASRHHF
medium-sized	TRBJ2-1	TRBV18	CASSTRGSGSSSYNEQFF
medium-sized	TRBJ2-2	TRBV6-2/TRBV6-3	CASSYSRGELFF
medium-sized	TRBJ2-2	TRBV7-2	CASSLVRLAGGSGELFF
NA	TRBJ1-5	TRBV13	CASRARWQGNFQPQHF
medium-sized	TRBJ2-1	TRBV18	CASSPPILAVSYNEQFF
medium-sized	TRBJ2-2	TRBV19	CASSVTGGGNTGELFF
medium-sized	TRBJ1-5	TRBV27	CASSLGNSNQPQHF
NA	TRBJ2-2	TRBV7-9	CASSLTGTSVSGELFF
medium-sized	TRBJ2-1	TRBV12-3/TRBV12-4	CASRDPGTSGSNEQFF
medium-sized	TRBJ2-5	TRBV27	CASSGGTSGRGETQYF
NA	TRBJ2-6	TRBV18	CASSLTSGQGASGANVLTF
medium-sized	TRBJ1-1	TRBV18	CASSQLSLDRGDTEAFF
medium-sized	TRBJ1-5	TRBV19	CASSIDREMDQPQHF
NA	TRBJ1-2	TRBV20-1	CSARLPGGLNYGYTF
medium-sized	TRBJ2-1	TRBV12-3/TRBV12-4	CASSLWRYQSSYNEQFF
NA	TRBJ1-1	TRBV12-3/TRBV12-4	CASSPSPTGSYTEAFF
medium-sized	TRBJ2-7	TRBV7-6	CASSLDASGGNDEQYF
NA	TRBJ2-1	TRBV10-3	CAISGGGPYNEQFF
medium-sized	TRBJ1-5	TRBV12-3/TRBV12-4	CASSLGGLGQPQHF
NA	TRBJ1-4	TRBV7-9	CASSFTGGATNEKLFF
medium-sized	TRBJ2-3	TRBV24-1	CATSGDVGTDTQYF
NA	TRBJ2-3	TRBV5-1	CASSLVSSGGTDTQYF
NA	TRBJ2-1	TRBV7-6	CASSVSSGPAEGEQFF
NA	TRBJ2-3	TRBV28	CASSLGGYWRSRTDTQYF
medium-sized	TRBJ2-6	TRBV6-1	CASSDGGSGANVLTF
NA	TRBJ2-3	TRBV20-1	CSARDRNTDTQYF
medium-sized	TRBJ2-1	TRBV5-4	CASSLRSSGNNEQFF
medium-sized	TRBJ1-2	TRBV19	CASSIAPSYGYTF
NA	TRBJ2-3	TRBV20-1	CSALRSSGSTDTQYF
NA	TRBJ1-2	TRBV5-6	CAVTSRRGIRGYTF
NA	TRBJ2-1	TRBV7-9	CASDLLGAGNEQFF
medium-sized	TRBJ1-1	TRBV19	CASIQGESETEAFF